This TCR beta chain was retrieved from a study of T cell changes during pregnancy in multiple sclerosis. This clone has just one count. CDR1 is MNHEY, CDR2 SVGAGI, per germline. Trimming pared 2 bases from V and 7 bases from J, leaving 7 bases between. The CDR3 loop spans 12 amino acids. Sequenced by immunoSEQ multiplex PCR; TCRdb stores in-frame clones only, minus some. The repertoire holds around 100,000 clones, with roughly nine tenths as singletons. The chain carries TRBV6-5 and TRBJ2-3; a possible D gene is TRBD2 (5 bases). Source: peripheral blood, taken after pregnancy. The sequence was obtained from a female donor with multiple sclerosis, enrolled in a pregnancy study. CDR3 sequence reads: CASSYEGNTQYF. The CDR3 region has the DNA TGTGCCAGCAGTTACGAGGGTAATACGCAGTATTTT.